Listed below are T cell receptor beta chains from one sample, sequenced in a study of T cells after yellow fever vaccination. TCRdb passed the 5' RACE reads through MiXCR, listing each CDR3 protein once. The profile shows more than 300,000 distinct CDR3 sequences, around a tenth of them singletons. The sequences come from CD4+ T cells sorted from PBMCs, collected 45 days after the yellow fever booster vaccination. The receptors shown here come from a young man who received the YFV17D yellow fever vaccine. Each CDR3 is given with its conserved first and last residue. The D gene is left open where the match is weak. Clone size is shown for a subset of rows, as once, few, many or a class of expanded clone.

TRBV5-5,TRBD2,many,TRBJ2-1,TGTGCCAGCAGCTTATCTGTAGCGGGGGGGCAGGATGAGCAGTTCTTC,CASSLSVAGGQDEQFF
TRBV29-1,-,-,TRBJ1-2,TGCAGCACCCGAGGAGGGGGGGATGGCTACACCTTC,CSTRGGGDGYTF
TRBV4-2,-,-,TRBJ1-1,TGTGCCAGCAGCCAAGTAAGCCGGAGCGGGGGTGAAGCTTTCTTT,CASSQVSRSGGEAFF
TRBV18,-,-,TRBJ1-2,TGTGCCAGCTCACCTCCAACTGGTTTGGGCTACACCTTC,CASSPPTGLGYTF
TRBV7-2,-,-,TRBJ2-1,TGTGCCAGCAGGAGGGGCGGCTCCTACAATGAGCAGTTCTTC,CASRRGGSYNEQFF
TRBV4-3,-,few,TRBJ1-1,TGCGCCAGCAGCCAATTCTCCCGGGGAGGAACTGAAGCTTTCTTT,CASSQFSRGGTEAFF
TRBV11-2,TRBD2,-,TRBJ2-1,TGTGCCAGCAGCTTGAGACTAGCGGGGGGACACGGTGAGCAGTTCTTC,CASSLRLAGGHGEQFF
TRBV3-1,-,few,TRBJ2-1,TGTGCCAGCAGCCAGGGAGAGAGCTCCTACAATGAGCAGTTCTTC,CASSQGESSYNEQFF
TRBV9,-,many,TRBJ2-3,TGTGCCAGCAGCGTATTCCCAGGGGAGGTTGCAGATACGCAGTATTTT,CASSVFPGEVADTQYF
TRBV7-2,TRBD2,-,TRBJ2-1,TGTGCCAGCAGCCCCTCATTAGCGGGGGGACGGAATGAGCAGTTCTTC,CASSPSLAGGRNEQFF
TRBV7-9,-,-,TRBJ1-4,TGTGCCAGCAGCACGACTGGGGGTAATGAAAAACTGTTTTTT,CASSTTGGNEKLFF
TRBV5-4,TRBD1,many,TRBJ2-5,TGTGCCAGCAGCTTGGCGACAGGGGGCCAGGAGACCCAGTACTTC,CASSLATGGQETQYF
TRBV7-9,TRBD2,few,TRBJ2-3,TGTGCCAGCAGCTTAGGGACTAGCCTGCCGAATACGCAGTATTTT,CASSLGTSLPNTQYF
TRBV4-1,-,-,TRBJ1-5,TGCGCCAGCAGCCAAGTTATCAATCAGCCCCAGCATTTT,CASSQVINQPQHF
TRBV7-2,TRBD2,few,TRBJ2-1,TGTGCCAGCAGCTTTAGCGGGGGGGCTAAGGAGCAGTTCTTC,CASSFSGGAKEQFF
TRBV18,-,many,TRBJ2-5,TGTGCCAGCTCACCACAGCGGGAGACCCAGTACTTC,CASSPQRETQYF
TRBV4-3,-,many,TRBJ2-5,TGCGCCAGCAGCCCTCGTACGGCGGGAGAGACCCAGTACTTC,CASSPRTAGETQYF
TRBV20-1,-,-,TRBJ2-2,TGCAGTGTCGGCCAGTCGAACACCGGGGAGCTGTTTTTT,CSVGQSNTGELFF
TRBV6-6,-,-,TRBJ1-1,TGTGCCAGCAGGTACCAGGGGACTGGGAACACTGAAGCTTTCTTT,CASRYQGTGNTEAFF
TRBV7-2,TRBD2,-,TRBJ2-3,TGTGCCAGCAGCACGACTAGCGGGCGTAGCACAGATACGCAGTATTTT,CASSTTSGRSTDTQYF
TRBV4-1,-,few,TRBJ1-5,TGCGCCAGCAGCCAAGTGCAGGGCGGTGGCCAGCCCCAGCATTTT,CASSQVQGGGQPQHF
TRBV18,-,-,TRBJ2-1,TGTGCCAGCTCACCAAAGACGCCGGGACAAGGTGAGCAGTTCTTC,CASSPKTPGQGEQFF
TRBV14,-,few,TRBJ2-3,TGTGCCAGCAGCCAGGGCCCGTGGGGATCAACAGATACGCAGTATTTT,CASSQGPWGSTDTQYF
TRBV2,-,many,TRBJ2-7,TGTGCCAGCAGTGAAGCGCACGGCTCCTACGAGCAGTACTTC,CASSEAHGSYEQYF
TRBV29-1,-,-,TRBJ2-7,TGCAGCGTTCGCCCACTCCTGAGCTCCTACGAGCAGTACTTC,CSVRPLLSSYEQYF
TRBV18,-,many,TRBJ2-5,TGTGCCAGCTCACACCCCCTAGAGACCCAGTACTTC,CASSHPLETQYF
TRBV5-1,-,-,TRBJ2-2,TGCGCCAGCAGCACGACCTGGACACGAAAAACCGGGGAGCTGTTTTTT,CASSTTWTRKTGELFF
TRBV9,-,many,TRBJ1-4,TGTGCCAGCAGCGTCTCCGGGACAATTGGTGAAAAACTGTTTTTT,CASSVSGTIGEKLFF
TRBV4-2,-,-,TRBJ2-5,TGTGCCAGCAGCCAAAACCCGTTTCAGGGGAGAGAGACCCAGTACTTC,CASSQNPFQGRETQYF
TRBV12-3/TRBV12-4,-,-,TRBJ2-7,TGTGCCAGCAGCCCACCAGCCTCCTACGAGCAGTGCTTC,CASSPPASYEQCF
TRBV24-1,TRBD2,few,TRBJ2-3,TGTGCCACCAGTGATTCGACTAGCGGGGGGGATAAGCAGTATTTT,CATSDSTSGGDKQYF
TRBV7-8,TRBD2,-,TRBJ2-1,TGTGCCAGCAGAACAGCGGGGGGATCGAGCTCCTACAATGAGCAGTTCTTC,CASRTAGGSSSYNEQFF
TRBV10-3,-,few,TRBJ2-5,TGTGCCATCAGTCATCACCGAAGGACAGAGAAAGAGACCCAGTACTTC,CAISHHRRTEKETQYF
TRBV9,-,-,TRBJ1-3,TGTGCCAGCAGCATAAATCAGGGAAACACCATATATTTT,CASSINQGNTIYF
TRBV11-3,-,-,TRBJ2-7,TGTGCCAGCAGCTTAGGACGGGACGGAAACTACGAGCAGTACTTC,CASSLGRDGNYEQYF
TRBV7-6,TRBD2,few,TRBJ2-5,TGTGCCAGCAGCTTCGGAAGCGGGGGGCCGGAGACCCAGTACTTC,CASSFGSGGPETQYF
TRBV5-4,-,-,TRBJ2-4,TGTGCCAGCAGCTTGGCCAAGGAGGGGACTAAAAACATTCAGTACTTC,CASSLAKEGTKNIQYF
TRBV5-1,TRBD1,-,TRBJ2-7,TGCGCCAGCAGCCCCTGGACAGGCGATCTCGTCGAGCAGTACTTC,CASSPWTGDLVEQYF
TRBV6-5,-,few,TRBJ2-5,TGTGCCAGCAGTTCAAACATTAAGGAGACCCAGTACTTC,CASSSNIKETQYF
TRBV7-6,-,-,TRBJ2-3,TGTGCCAGCAGCGCCTACTTGGATACGCAGTATTTT,CASSAYLDTQYF
TRBV6-6,-,-,TRBJ2-7,TGTGCCAGCAGTTGGGGGCGCTACGAGCAGTACTTC,CASSWGRYEQYF
TRBV29-1,-,many,TRBJ1-1,TGCAGCGTTGAGAAGGGTTGGGACACTGAAGCTTTCTTT,CSVEKGWDTEAFF
TRBV7-8,TRBD2,few,TRBJ2-5,TGTGCCAGCAGCTTCAGACTAGCGGGAGAGACCCAGTACTTC,CASSFRLAGETQYF
TRBV5-4,TRBD2,few,TRBJ2-1,TGTGCCAGCAGCTGGGGGGGGGGTCCCCACAATGAGCAGTTCTTC,CASSWGGGPHNEQFF
TRBV29-1,-,few,TRBJ1-6,TGCAGCGTTGGTGGGGGCCATAATTCACCCCTCCACTTT,CSVGGGHNSPLHF
TRBV7-2,-,few,TRBJ1-2,TGTGCCAGCAGCCCCGAATCTTATCCGGGGAGCTATGGCTACACCTTC,CASSPESYPGSYGYTF
TRBV5-1,TRBD2,many,TRBJ2-4,TGCGCCAGCAGCCGGACTAGCGGGGGGTCCCAAAACATTCAGTACTTC,CASSRTSGGSQNIQYF
TRBV20-1,-,many,TRBJ2-3,TGCAGTGCTCCCGACAGAGAAACCACAGATACGCAGTATTTT,CSAPDRETTDTQYF
TRBV5-6,-,once,TRBJ1-6,TGTGCCAGCAGCTTGGGCTACAGGGAGGCGGATTCACCCCTCCACTTT,CASSLGYREADSPLHF
TRBV29-1,-,few,TRBJ1-2,TGCAGCGTTGAAGATCAGCGGGGGAGCTATGGCTACACCTTC,CSVEDQRGSYGYTF
TRBV7-9,-,-,TRBJ2-6,TGTGCCAGCAGGTCTGACAGGCTTGGGGCCAACGTCCTGACTTTC,CASRSDRLGANVLTF
TRBV20-1,-,few,TRBJ2-5,TGCAGTGTGAAGGGAGTTAGAGAGACCCAGTACTTC,CSVKGVRETQYF
TRBV11-2,TRBD1,-,TRBJ2-7,TGTGCCAGCAGCCCCCGGACAGGGACCGAGCAGTACTTC,CASSPRTGTEQYF